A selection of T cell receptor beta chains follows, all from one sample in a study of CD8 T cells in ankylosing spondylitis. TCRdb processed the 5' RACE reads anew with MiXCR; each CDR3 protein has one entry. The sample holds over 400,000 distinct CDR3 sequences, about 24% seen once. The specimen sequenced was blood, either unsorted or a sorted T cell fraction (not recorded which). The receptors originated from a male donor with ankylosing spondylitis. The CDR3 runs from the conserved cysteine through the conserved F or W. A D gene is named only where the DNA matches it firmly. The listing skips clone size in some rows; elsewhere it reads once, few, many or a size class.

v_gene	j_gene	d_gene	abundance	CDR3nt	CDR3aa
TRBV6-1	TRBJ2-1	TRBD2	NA	TGTGCCAGCAGTCCCGGACTAGCGGAACCCTACAATGAGCAGTTCTTC	CASSPGLAEPYNEQFF
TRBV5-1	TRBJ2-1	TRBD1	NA	TGCGCCAGCAGCTTGCTCGGACAGGGACTCAATGAGCAGTTCTTC	CASSLLGQGLNEQFF
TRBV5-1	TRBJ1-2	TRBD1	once	TGCGCCAGCAGCCGGGGGACAGTCGATTGGGGCTACACCTTC	CASSRGTVDWGYTF
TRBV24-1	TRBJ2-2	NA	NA	TGTGCCACCAGTTTTTGGCGGAACGGGGAGCTGTTTTTT	CATSFWRNGELFF
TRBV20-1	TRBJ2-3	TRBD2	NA	TGCAGTGCCCTTAGCCCCCTAGCGGGAACAGATACGCAGTATTTT	CSALSPLAGTDTQYF
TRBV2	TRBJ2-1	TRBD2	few	TGTGCCAGCGCTCTAGAACTAGCGGGAGTCCCCGAGCAGTTCTTC	CASALELAGVPEQFF
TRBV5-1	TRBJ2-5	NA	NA	TGCGCCAGCAGCCCCCGACAGGATCAAGAGACCCAGTACTTC	CASSPRQDQETQYF
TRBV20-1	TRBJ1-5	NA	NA	TGCAGTGCTAGAGATCCCTTGGGAGGCAATCAGCCCCAGCATTTT	CSARDPLGGNQPQHF
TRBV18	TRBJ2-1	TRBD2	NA	TGTGCCAGCTCAAGACAATTAGGACTAGCGGGAGACTCCTACAATGAGCAGTTCTTC	CASSRQLGLAGDSYNEQFF
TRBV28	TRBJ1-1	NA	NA	TGTGCCAGCAGCGGCGTCGGGGGGTCTACGAACACTGAAGCTTTCTTT	CASSGVGGSTNTEAFF
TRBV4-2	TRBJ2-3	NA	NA	TGTGCCAGCAGCCAAGAAAGGTCGGATACGCAGTATTTT	CASSQERSDTQYF